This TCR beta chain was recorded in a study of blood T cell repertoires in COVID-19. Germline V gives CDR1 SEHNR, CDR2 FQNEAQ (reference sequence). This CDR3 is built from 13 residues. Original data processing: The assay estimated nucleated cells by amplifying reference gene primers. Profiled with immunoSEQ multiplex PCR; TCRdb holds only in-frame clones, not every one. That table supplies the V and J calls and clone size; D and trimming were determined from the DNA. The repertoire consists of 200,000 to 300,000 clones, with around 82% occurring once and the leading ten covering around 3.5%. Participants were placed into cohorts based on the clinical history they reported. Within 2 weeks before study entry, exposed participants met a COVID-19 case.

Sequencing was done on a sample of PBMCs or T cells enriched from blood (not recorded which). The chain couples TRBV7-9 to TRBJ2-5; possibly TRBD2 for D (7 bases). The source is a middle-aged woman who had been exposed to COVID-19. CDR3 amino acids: CALGGGNGETQYF. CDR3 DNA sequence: TGTGCGCTAGGGGGAGGGAACGGAGAGACCCAGTACTTC.